The clone carrying this TCR beta chain was seen many times. Its antigen remains unidentified. Both iRepertoire HTBI primers and Arm-PCR of CDR3 regions were used to build the TCR beta libraries. Each CDR3 protein gets one entry after TCRdb re-called the multiplex PCR reads with MiXCR. In the table there are approximately 270,000 distinct CDR3 sequences, approximately 20% of which are singletons. This sample was included in a study of regulatory T cells in long-lasting Graves disease. Overall study: Freshly diagnosed Graves' patients had used antithyroid drugs for under 3 months.

V was shortened by 5 bases and J by 0 bases, with 11 bases between the two germline ends. The CDR3 spans 15 residues. Germline V CDR1 and CDR2: SEHNR, FQNEAQ (reference sequence). Study-level points and caveats: Shared public clonotypes totalled about 2,600 in persistent patients, compared with about a thousand in new patients.

The time point is: newly diagnosed GD, antithyroid drugs for less than 3 months. Following extraction of RNA from PBMCs, that RNA was used to make the TCR library. The same sample was also studied in work on T cells in Graves' hyperthyroidism and ophthalmopathy. That paper notes: It was a median about 6.5 months before onset that the model predicted ophthalmopathy.

This chain joins TRBV7-9 and TRBJ1-3; D not resolved. The specimen was peripheral blood mononuclear cells (PBMCs), collected at new diagnosis, from a patient treated with antithyroid drugs. The TCR originated in a woman aged 25 to 39 with Graves disease. The CDR3 protein is CASSPLELSGNTIYF. The CDR3 DNA follows: TGTGCCAGCAGCCCCCTCGAACTCTCTGGAAACACCATATATTTT.